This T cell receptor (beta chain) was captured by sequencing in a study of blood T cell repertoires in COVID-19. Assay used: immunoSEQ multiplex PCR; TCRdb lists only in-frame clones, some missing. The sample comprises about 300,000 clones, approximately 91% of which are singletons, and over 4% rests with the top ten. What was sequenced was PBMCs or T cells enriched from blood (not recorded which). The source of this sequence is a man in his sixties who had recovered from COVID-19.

This chain's CDR3 is CASSPAGSSTEAFF. The CDR3 nucleotides read TGCGCCAGCAGCCCCGCCGGGTCGAGTACTGAAGCTTTCTTT. The V call is TRBV5-1, the J call TRBJ1-1; D ambiguous. The V and J ends lost 4 bases and 5 bases respectively, with 15 bases between them. The germline V gene has CDR1 SGHRS and CDR2 YFSETQ. This CDR3 contains 14 residues.